The clone carrying this TCR beta chain was seen only once. CDR3 size: 12 residues. CDR1 is LGHNT, CDR2 FRNRAP, per germline. With 4 bases removed from V and 9 bases from J, the gap between germline ends came to 12 bases. This entry is derived from a study of control samples from healthy donors and cancer patients. Method: immunoSEQ multiplex PCR; TCRdb's copy keeps in-frame clones and lacks some. The sample includes roughly 76,000 clones, over 85% of them seen just once. V and J are TRBV12-5 and TRBJ1-1; TRBD1 is a possible D gene (6 bases). This TCR derives from a middle-aged woman with lung cancer. Source material: PBMCs. CDR3 sequence reads: CASGSGTPKAFF. The CDR3 DNA reads TGTGCTAGTGGTTCCGGGACACCGAAAGCTTTCTTT.